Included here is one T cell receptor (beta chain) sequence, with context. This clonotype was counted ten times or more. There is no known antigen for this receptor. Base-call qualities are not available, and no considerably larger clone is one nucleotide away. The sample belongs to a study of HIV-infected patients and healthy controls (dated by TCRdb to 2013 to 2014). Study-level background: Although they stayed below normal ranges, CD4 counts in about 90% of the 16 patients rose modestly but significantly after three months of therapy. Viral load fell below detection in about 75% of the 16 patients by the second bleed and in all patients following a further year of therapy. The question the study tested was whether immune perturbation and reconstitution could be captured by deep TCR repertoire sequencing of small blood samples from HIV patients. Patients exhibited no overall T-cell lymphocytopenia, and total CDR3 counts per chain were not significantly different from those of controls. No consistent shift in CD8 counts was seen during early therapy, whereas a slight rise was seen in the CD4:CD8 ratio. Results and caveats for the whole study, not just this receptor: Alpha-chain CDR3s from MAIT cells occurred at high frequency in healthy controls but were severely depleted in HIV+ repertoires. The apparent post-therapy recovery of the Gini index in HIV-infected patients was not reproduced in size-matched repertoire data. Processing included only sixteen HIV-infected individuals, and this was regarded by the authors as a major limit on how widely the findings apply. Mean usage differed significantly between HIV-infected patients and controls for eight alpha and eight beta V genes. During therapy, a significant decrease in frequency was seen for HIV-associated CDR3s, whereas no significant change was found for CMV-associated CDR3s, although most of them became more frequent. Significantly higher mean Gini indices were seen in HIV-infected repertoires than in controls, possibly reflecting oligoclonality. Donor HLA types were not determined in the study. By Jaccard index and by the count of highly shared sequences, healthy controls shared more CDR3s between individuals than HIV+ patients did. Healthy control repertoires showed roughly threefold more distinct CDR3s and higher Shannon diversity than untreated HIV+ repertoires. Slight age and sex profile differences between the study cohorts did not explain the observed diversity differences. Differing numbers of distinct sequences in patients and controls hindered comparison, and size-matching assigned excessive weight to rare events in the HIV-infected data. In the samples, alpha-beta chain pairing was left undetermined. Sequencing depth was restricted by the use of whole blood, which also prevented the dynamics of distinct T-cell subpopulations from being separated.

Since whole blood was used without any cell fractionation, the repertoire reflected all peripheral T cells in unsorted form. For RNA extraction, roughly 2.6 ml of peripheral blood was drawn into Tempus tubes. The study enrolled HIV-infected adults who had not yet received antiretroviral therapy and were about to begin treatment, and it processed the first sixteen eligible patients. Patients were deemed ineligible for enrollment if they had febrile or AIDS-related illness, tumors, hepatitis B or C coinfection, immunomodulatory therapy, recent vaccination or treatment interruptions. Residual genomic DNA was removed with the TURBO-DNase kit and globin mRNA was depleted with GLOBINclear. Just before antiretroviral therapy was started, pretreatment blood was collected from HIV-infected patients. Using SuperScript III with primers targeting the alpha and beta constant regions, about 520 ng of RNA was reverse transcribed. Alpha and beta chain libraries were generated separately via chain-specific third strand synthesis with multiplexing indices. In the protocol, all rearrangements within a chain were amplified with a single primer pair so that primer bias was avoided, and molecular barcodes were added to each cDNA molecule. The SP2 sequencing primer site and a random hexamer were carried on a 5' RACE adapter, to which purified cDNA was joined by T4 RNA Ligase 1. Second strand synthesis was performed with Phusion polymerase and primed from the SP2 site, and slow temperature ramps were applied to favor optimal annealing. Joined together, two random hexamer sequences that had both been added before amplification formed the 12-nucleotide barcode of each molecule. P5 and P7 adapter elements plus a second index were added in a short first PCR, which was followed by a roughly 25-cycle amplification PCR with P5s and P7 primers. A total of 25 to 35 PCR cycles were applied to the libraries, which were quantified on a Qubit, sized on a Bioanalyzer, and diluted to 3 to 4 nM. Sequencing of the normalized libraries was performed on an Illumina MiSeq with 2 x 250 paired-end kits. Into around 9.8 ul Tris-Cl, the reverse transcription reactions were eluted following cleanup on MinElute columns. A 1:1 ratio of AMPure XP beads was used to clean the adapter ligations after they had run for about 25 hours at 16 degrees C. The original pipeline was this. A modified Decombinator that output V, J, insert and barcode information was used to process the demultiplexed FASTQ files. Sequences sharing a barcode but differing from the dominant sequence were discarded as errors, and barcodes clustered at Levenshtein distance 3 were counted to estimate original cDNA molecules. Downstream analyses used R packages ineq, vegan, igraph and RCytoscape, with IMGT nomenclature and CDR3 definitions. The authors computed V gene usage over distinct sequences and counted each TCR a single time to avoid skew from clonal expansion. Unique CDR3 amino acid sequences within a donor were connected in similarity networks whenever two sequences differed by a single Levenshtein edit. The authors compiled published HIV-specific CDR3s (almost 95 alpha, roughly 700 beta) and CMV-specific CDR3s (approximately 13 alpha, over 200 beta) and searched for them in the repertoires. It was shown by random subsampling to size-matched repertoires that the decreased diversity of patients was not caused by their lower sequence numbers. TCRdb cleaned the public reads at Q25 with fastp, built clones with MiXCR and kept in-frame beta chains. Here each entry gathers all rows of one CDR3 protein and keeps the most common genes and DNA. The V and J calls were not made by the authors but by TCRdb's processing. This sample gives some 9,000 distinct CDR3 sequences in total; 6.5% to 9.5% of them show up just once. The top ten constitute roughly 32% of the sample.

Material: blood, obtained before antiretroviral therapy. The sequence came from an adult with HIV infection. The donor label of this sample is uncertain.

The CDR3 amino acid sequence is: CSVVSGGAGKNIQYF. The nucleotide sequence reads TGCAGCGTTGTGAGCGGGGGGGCCGGCAAAAACATTCAGTACTTC. Recombination linked TRBV29-1 to TRBJ2-4; TRBD2 matches 10 bases in the middle. Trimming accounts for 4 bases at V and 3 bases at J, while the number of junction bases matched to no gene is 6. The CDR3 holds 15 amino acids from the cysteine to the phenylalanine. Just CDR3 DNA is preserved here, 45 bases in frame from base 1. The germline V gene gives CDR1 as SQVTM and CDR2 as ANQGSEA.